A selection of T cell receptor beta chains follows, all from one sample in a study of OX40 agonist ivuxolimab in advanced cancers. Sequencing used immunoSEQ multiplex PCR; TCRdb keeps in-frame clones, though not all of them. The sample has some 5,600 clones, about two thirds seen once. Sequences were derived from CD4+ or CD8+ T cells sorted from blood, sampled in a trial of the OX40 agonist ivuxolimab. Receptors originate from an adult with an advanced solid tumor such as melanoma, head and neck, liver or kidney cancer. CDR3s leave out the opening cysteine and the closing phenylalanine or tryptophan.

CDR3aa	v_gene	j_gene	len
ASSEGLVGRETQY	TRBV19	TRBJ2-5	13
ASSLGLAEYNEQF	TRBV7-9	TRBJ2-1	13
ASSYSVRGGGNQPQH	TRBV27	TRBJ1-5	15
ASTGTDYEQY	TRBV10-2	TRBJ2-7	10
ASSYLFETAEYEQY	TRBV6-5	TRBJ2-7	14
ASSPQGTEAF	TRBV13	TRBJ1-1	10
ASSQAAGASYEQY	TRBV4-3	TRBJ2-7	13
ASSPRSGADTEAF	TRBV18	TRBJ1-1	13
ASSSPNTGELF	TRBV9	TRBJ2-2	11
ASSSLTGEGYGYT	TRBV7-9	TRBJ1-2	13
ASSANPGQGTDTQY	TRBV9	TRBJ2-3	14
ASSENRGTDTQY	TRBV9	TRBJ2-3	12
ASDESSSYNEQF	TRBV7-9	TRBJ2-1	12